The 29 T cell receptor beta chains listed next were all sequenced from one sample in a study of neurological immune-mediated disorders. From the 5' RACE reads, TCRdb called clonotypes with MiXCR, one entry per CDR3 protein. The profile shows tens of thousands of distinct CDR3 sequences, approximately 3.6% of them singletons. Sequencing was performed on CD4+ T cells from blood. These receptors came from a woman in her 40s with multiple sclerosis.

Ten or more counts support this clonotype. The gene calls are TRBV4-1 and TRBJ1-4; D may be TRBD1 (6 bases). Germline V gene data show CDR1 as MGHRA and CDR2 as YSYEKL. The CDR3 has 18 residues. Trimming shortened V by 6 bases and J by 0 bases, and 20 bases separated the two germline ends. The CDR3: CASRHLRDTTSTNEKLFF. Written as DNA, the CDR3 is TGCGCCAGCAGGCACCTCCGGGACACCACTTCAACTAATGAAAAACTGTTTTTT.

This clonotype was detected many times. The J gene is TRBJ1-2, the V gene TRBV20-1, with D possibly matching TRBD1 (6 bases). The CDR3 covers 14 residues. The ends were cut back, 3 bases at V and 1 base at J, with 12 bases in the middle. CDR1 and CDR2 from the germline V gene are DFQATT and SNEGSKA (reference sequence). CDR3 DNA sequence: TGCAGTGCTAGGGGGGCGGGGGATAACTATGGCTACACCTTC. It translates to CSARGAGDNYGYTF.

This clonotype has ten or more counts. This chain uses TRBV4-1 with TRBJ2-1; D perhaps matches TRBD2 (5 bases). This CDR3 is 13 amino acids long. Trimming took 0 bases from V and 7 from J, leaving 7 bases between them. Germline V CDR1 and CDR2: MGHRA, YSYEKL. The CDR3 nucleotides read TGCGCCAGCAGCCAAGAAGGGAGAAATGAGCAGTTCTTC. Amino acids: CASSQEGRNEQFF.

This clonotype was found many times. J is TRBJ1-1 and V is TRBV5-1; D may be TRBD1 (5 bases). The CDR3 is 13 amino acids. V dropped 2 bases and J dropped 3 bases, with 8 bases sitting between them. In germline, CDR1 is SGHRS, CDR2 YFSETQ. CDR3 in DNA: TGCGCCAGCAGCTTTGCACAGGACACTGAAGCTTTCTTT. It encodes CASSFAQDTEAFF.

This clonotype appeared many times. This rearrangement joins TRBV7-6 to TRBJ2-7; 7 bases match TRBD1. V lost 5 bases, J lost 7 bases, and 14 bases stayed unmatched. Germline CDR1 and CDR2: SGHVS and FNYEAQ. The CDR3 runs to 15 residues. CDR3: CASSTPWDRSGEQYF. The CDR3 DNA reads TGTGCCAGCAGCACCCCGTGGGACAGAAGTGGGGAGCAGTACTTC.

A few counts support this clonotype. The chain recombines TRBV12-3 or TRBV12-4 with TRBJ1-2; TRBD1 aligns across 9 bases. The CDR3 consists of 15 residues. The V gene end was trimmed by 6 bases and the J gene end by 4 bases; junction bases not matched to a gene: 9. The CDR3 nucleotides read TGTGCCAGCAGGACAGGGGGGAATCCGAGCTATGGCTACACCTTC. Encoded protein: CASRTGGNPSYGYTF.

In this sample, this clonotype is medium-sized. The rearrangement links TRBV7-2 to TRBJ2-5; D is uncertain. This CDR3 is built from 14 residues. Deletions cut 0 bases from V and 4 bases from J, with 9 bases between. CDR1 is SGHTA and CDR2 is FQGNSA in the germline V gene. The CDR3 nucleotides are TGTGCCAGCAGCTTAGCTGCCGCGGTAGAGACCCAGTACTTC. This translates into CASSLAAAVETQYF.

This clonotype was observed at least ten times. J is TRBJ1-2 and V is TRBV5-1; 8 bases are a match to TRBD1. The CDR3 extends over 15 amino acids. V shed 0 bases and J 7 bases; nucleotides not matched to a gene: 8. Germline V gene sequence: CDR1 SGHRS, CDR2 YFSETQ. CDR3 protein: CASSLDGQGRRGYTF. The CDR3 DNA sequence: TGCGCCAGCAGCTTGGACGGACAGGGTCGCCGTGGCTACACCTTC.

This clonotype appeared many times. The chain has TRBV5-1 and TRBJ1-3; TRBD1 might be the D (6 bases). This CDR3 has 14 amino acids. V lost 4 bases and J 4 bases, leaving 12 bases between the germline ends. The germline V gene has CDR1 SGHRS and CDR2 YFSETQ. CDR3 loop: CASSRGGDGNTIYF. The CDR3 region has the DNA TGCGCCAGCAGCAGAGGGGGAGACGGAAACACCATATATTTT.

To note about this clonotype: The missing conserved phenylalanine or tryptophan at the end of this CDR3 makes a read error likely. V gene TRBV28 combines with J gene TRBJ1-2; D is perhaps TRBD1 (6 bases). Germline CDR1 MDHEN, CDR2 SYDVKM. The CDR3 sequence is 12 residues long. The CDR3 spells CASRLNRDGYTI. CDR3 DNA sequence: TGTGCCAGCCGTTTAAACAGGGATGGCTACACCATC.

This clonotype was observed at least ten times. The V call is TRBV18, the J call TRBJ2-5; D not resolved. This CDR3 has 14 residues. Germline values: CDR1 KGHSH, CDR2 LQKENI. Trimming took off 3 bases at V and 0 bases at J, with 8 bases between the two ends. Here the CDR3 DNA reads TGTGCCAGCTCACCTATACACCACCAAGAGACCCAGTACTTC. Translation gives CASSPIHHQETQYF.

This clonotype was seen ten or more times. A read error may produce the germline difference seen at one junction end. V gene TRBV4-1 combines with J gene TRBJ2-5; no clear D gene. Looked up from germline, CDR1 is MGHRA and CDR2 is YSYEKL. The CDR3 loop spans 12 amino acids. CDR3 sequence reads: CASSQDRGPLDF. The DNA of the CDR3 is TGCGCCAGCAGCCAAGATAGAGGCCCCCTCGACTTC.

This clonotype has ten or more counts. The chain links TRBV5-1 to TRBJ2-6; D unresolved. CDR3 length: 16 residues. Germline CDR1 is SGHRS and CDR2 is YFSETQ. The germline V and J ends were trimmed by 4 bases and 0 bases, with 11 bases remaining between them. CDR3 in amino acids: CASSLTISSGANVLTF. DNA for the CDR3: TGCGCCAGCAGCCTAACGATTTCCTCTGGGGCCAACGTCCTGACTTTC.

This clonotype was seen at least ten times. The rearrangement joins TRBV6-1 to TRBJ2-1, with TRBD1 identical over 8 bases. The ends lost 4 bases at V and 4 bases at J; junction bases unmatched: 3. The V gene's germline CDR1 is MNHNS and CDR2 SASEGT. CDR3 length: 14 residues. CDR3 sequence: CASSGQGAYNEQFF. The CDR3 bases are TGTGCCAGCAGTGGCCAGGGGGCATACAATGAGCAGTTCTTC.

This clonotype was found many times. The gene calls are TRBV5-5 and TRBJ1-5; possible D gene TRBD1, 5 bases. V lost 0 bases and J lost 4, with 14 bases in between. The CDR3 is made up of 16 amino acids. Germline CDR1 and CDR2: SGHKS and YYEKEE (reference sequence). This chain's CDR3 is CASSLASGDGNQPQHF. CDR3 nucleotides: TGTGCCAGCAGCTTGGCTTCCGGGGACGGTAATCAGCCCCAGCATTTT.

This clonotype was recorded at least ten times. The chain carries TRBV7-9 and TRBJ1-1; D not certain. Looked up from germline, CDR1 is SEHNR and CDR2 is FQNEAQ (reference sequence). The CDR3 has 13 amino acids. V was trimmed by 5 bases and J by 4 bases, leaving 11 bases between them. CDR3 nucleotides: TGTGCCAGCAGCCTAAATGCGGGCACTGAAGCTTTCTTT. This gives the protein CASSLNAGTEAFF. The whole variable domain, filled in from reference TRBV7-9 and TRBJ1-1, reads DTGVSQNPRHKITKRGQNVTFRCDPISEHNRLYWYRQTLGQGPEFLTYFQNEAQLEKSRLLSDRFSAERPKGSFSTLEIQRTEQGDSAMYLCASSLNAGTEAFFGQGTRLTVV.

This clonotype was seen at least ten times. The chain is built from TRBV14 and TRBJ1-2, with TRBD1 as a possible D gene (5 bases). The CDR3 sequence is 15 residues long. V was pared by 5 bases and J by 4 bases, with 17 bases between. Germline V lookup: CDR1 SGHDN, CDR2 FVKESK. CDR3 in DNA: TGTGCCAGCAGCGAAATTCTCGACAGAGGCTATGGCTACACCTTC. Amino acid sequence: CASSEILDRGYGYTF.

This clonotype was recorded many times. CDR3 nucleotide sequence: TGCAGTGCTAGAGACGCAGGAGAGGACGAGACCCAGTACTTC. Translated, it gives CSARDAGEDETQYF. This sequence joins TRBV20-1 and TRBJ2-5; the D is unclear. Germline values: CDR1 DFQATT, CDR2 SNEGSKA (reference sequence). Trimming removed 0 bases from V and 5 bases from J, with 13 bases in between. This CDR3 is built from 14 residues.

This clonotype was counted ten times or more. CDR3 in DNA: TGCAGTGCTACTTCGGACAGGAGTAGAAGGGGCTACACCTTC. Its protein product is CSATSDRSRRGYTF. V and J are TRBV20-1 and TRBJ1-2; 7 bases agree with TRBD1. CDR1 is DFQATT and CDR2 is SNEGSKA in the germline V gene (reference sequence). The CDR3 loop spans 14 amino acids. V lost 4 bases and J lost 8; bases outside the gene matches: 13.

In this sample, this clonotype turned up many times. The chain combines TRBV6-5 with TRBJ2-7; D possibly uses TRBD1 or TRBD2 (6 bases each). CDR1 and CDR2 from the germline V gene are MNHEY and SVGAGI. The CDR3 contains 12 residues. V was clipped by 4 bases and J by 13 bases, with 17 bases between them. CDR3 region: CASSSAGHKSYF. The CDR3 DNA sequence: TGTGCCAGCAGTTCCGCGGGACATAAGTCTTACTTC.

This clonotype was seen many times. This chain links TRBV20-1 with TRBJ2-2, with 9 bases identical to TRBD2. The CDR3 runs to 14 residues. Looked up from germline, CDR1 is DFQATT and CDR2 is SNEGSKA (reference sequence). With V trimmed by 0 bases and J by 6 bases, 2 bases remained unmatched. The CDR3 reads CSARDRGGAGELFF. CDR3 nucleotides: TGCAGTGCTAGAGATCGCGGGGGGGCCGGGGAGCTGTTTTTT.

This clonotype was counted at least ten times. The chain carries TRBV29-1 and TRBJ1-2, with D unclear. Germline CDR1 is SQVTM and CDR2 is ANQGSEA. V lost 6 bases and J 1 base, leaving 9 bases between the germline ends. This CDR3 contains 12 residues. The CDR3 loop is CSVHRLNYGYTF. The DNA of the CDR3 is TGCAGCGTCCATAGGCTTAACTATGGCTACACCTTC.

There are many counts of this clonotype. This chain joins TRBV7-2 and TRBJ2-7; D is possibly TRBD1 (6 bases). Trimming pared 1 base from V and 6 bases from J, leaving 16 bases between. Germline assignment: CDR1 SGHTA and CDR2 FQGNSA. This CDR3 contains 15 residues. CDR3 region: CASSLVIVGGFEQYF. In DNA form, the CDR3 reads TGTGCCAGCAGCTTAGTTATTGTAGGGGGTTTCGAGCAGTACTTC.

This clonotype was recorded many times. The CDR3 DNA reads TGTGCCAGCAGCTCTGGGGCAGGGAGCTCCTATAATTCACCCCTCCACTTT. It encodes CASSSGAGSSYNSPLHF. The chain has TRBV5-5 and TRBJ1-6; weak D call: TRBD1 (5 bases). V was clipped by 3 bases and J by 0 bases, with 13 bases between them. CDR1 SGHKS and CDR2 YYEKEE come from the germline V gene (reference sequence). There are 17 residues in the CDR3.

Ten or more counts support this clonotype. The chain joins TRBV5-4 to TRBJ1-2; 8 bases are shared with TRBD1. CDR3 size: 15 residues. Trimming cost V 5 bases and J 4 bases; bases outside gene matches: 10. Looked up from germline, CDR1 is SGHNT and CDR2 is YYREEE (reference sequence). The CDR3 loop reads CASRTGQGQSYGYTF. The CDR3 DNA reads TGTGCCAGCAGAACAGGACAGGGACAAAGCTATGGCTACACCTTC.

This clonotype was seen at least ten times. The chain joins TRBV11-2 to TRBJ1-3, with unresolved D. Germline V gives CDR1 SGHAT, CDR2 FQNNGV. The V and J ends lost 2 bases and 4 bases respectively, with 18 bases between them. The CDR3 extends over 17 amino acids. The CDR3 sequence is CASSLSYVGESGNTIYF. The CDR3 coding sequence is TGTGCCAGCAGCTTATCGTATGTCGGGGAGTCAGGAAACACCATATATTTT.

This clonotype has at least ten counts. The chain uses TRBV5-1 and TRBJ2-3; D unclear. This CDR3 has 16 amino acids. V shed 0 bases and J shed 2 bases, with 13 bases lying between them. From germline, CDR1 is SGHRS and CDR2 YFSETQ. The DNA for the CDR3 is TGCGCCAGCAGCTTGGTGGGCAGAGGTTCCACAGATACGCAGTATTTT. This codes for CASSLVGRGSTDTQYF.

There are many counts of this clonotype. The chain couples TRBV4-1 to TRBJ2-1, with D possibly being TRBD1 or TRBD2 (5 bases each). The germline V gene has CDR1 MGHRA and CDR2 YSYEKL. This CDR3 region has 18 residues. Trimming left V 4 bases short and J 0 bases short, with 19 bases between. Written as DNA, the CDR3 is TGCGCCAGCAGCCGCATGCCGACCGGGACGGTCTCCTACAATGAGCAGTTCTTC. This gives the protein CASSRMPTGTVSYNEQFF.

Ten or more counts support this clonotype. This chain links TRBV5-1 with TRBJ1-1, with 7 bases fitting TRBD1. The CDR3 has 14 residues. Germline V gene data show CDR1 as SGHRS and CDR2 as YFSETQ. Trimming at V came to 1 base and at J to 10 bases, leaving 10 bases not matched to a gene. The CDR3 here is CASSLTSGDSRAFF. In nucleotides, the CDR3 is TGCGCCAGCAGCTTGACCTCGGGGGACAGTCGAGCTTTCTTT.